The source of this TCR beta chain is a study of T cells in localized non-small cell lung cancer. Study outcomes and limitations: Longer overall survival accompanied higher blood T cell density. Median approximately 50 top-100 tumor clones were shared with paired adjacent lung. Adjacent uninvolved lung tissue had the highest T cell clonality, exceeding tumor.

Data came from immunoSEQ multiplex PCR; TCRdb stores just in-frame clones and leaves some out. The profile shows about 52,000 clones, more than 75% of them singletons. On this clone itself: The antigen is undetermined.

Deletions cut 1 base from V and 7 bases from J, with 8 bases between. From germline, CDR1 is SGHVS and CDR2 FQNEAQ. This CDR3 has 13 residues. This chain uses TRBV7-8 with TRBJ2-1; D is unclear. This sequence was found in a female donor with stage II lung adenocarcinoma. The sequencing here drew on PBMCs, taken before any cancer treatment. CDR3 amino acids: CASSLVTGNEQFF. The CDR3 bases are TGTGCCAGCAGCTTAGTCACCGGGAATGAGCAGTTCTTC. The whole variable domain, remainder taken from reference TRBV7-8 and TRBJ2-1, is GAGVSQSPRYKVAKRGQDVALRCDPISGHVSLFWYQQALGQGPEFLTYFQNEAQLDKSGLPSDRFFAERPEGSVSTLKIQRTQQEDSAVYLCASSLVTGNEQFFGPGTRLTVL.